This T cell receptor beta chain appears in the sequencing data of a study of cytomegalovirus exposure and HLA in healthy donors. Use of 60 Vbeta and 13 Jbeta primers characterized the PCR. Data came from immunoSEQ multiplex PCR; TCRdb stores just in-frame clones and leaves some out. Of around 150,000 clones in the sample, around four fifths were seen once. This sequence was found in a male donor in good health and CMV-seropositive. Sequenced: PBMCs.

The CDR3 DNA reads TGTGCCAGCACCCACGGGGTTTGGGCTAGCGGGGGGACACAAGAGACCCAGTACTTC. Protein product: CASTHGVWASGGTQETQYF. The chain combines TRBV7-9 with TRBJ2-5, with 11 bases matching TRBD2. This CDR3 region has 19 residues. Trimming took 7 bases from V and 2 from J; bases not matched to a gene: 18. Germline lookup yields CDR1 SEHNR and CDR2 FQNEAQ (reference sequence).